This T cell receptor (beta chain) was sequenced for a study of blood T cell repertoires in COVID-19. At the level of the study: The samples span acute and convalescent COVID-19 from the United States, Italy and Spain.

The J segment lost 7 bases and the V segment lost 4 bases, leaving 6 bases of the junction unmatched. CDR1 is SGHRS, CDR2 YFSETQ, per germline. The CDR3 has 13 residues. Assay: immunoSEQ multiplex PCR; the TCRdb copy retains only in-frame clones and omits some. Here the sample spans a few hundred thousand clones, roughly 87% being singletons. The gene calls are TRBV5-1 and TRBJ1-2; TRBD1 agrees at 8 bases. This receptor was obtained from a man between 18 and 29 years old with active or convalescent COVID-19. The sequencing sample was made of peripheral blood. CDR3 coding DNA: TGCGCCAGCAGCCACACAGGGGGGTCTGGCTACACCTTC. Translating gives CASSHTGGSGYTF.